Following are 20 T cell receptor beta chains from one sample sequenced in a study of blood T cell repertoires in COVID-19. Generated by immunoSEQ multiplex PCR, the TCRdb table keeps only in-frame clones and is missing some. The table has roughly 240,000 clones, around four fifths seen once. The specimen was peripheral blood. The receptors were sampled from a man aged 60 to 75 who had recovered from COVID-19.

The chain combines TRBV10-2 with TRBJ2-1; TRBD2 agrees at 11 bases. CDR3 length equals 15 residues. Trimming removed 8 bases from V and 2 bases from J; junction bases left unmatched: 5. Germline CDR1 WSHSY, CDR2 SAAADI. The DNA of the CDR3 is TGCGCCAGCCGACTGACTAGCGGGACCTACAATGAGCAGTTCTTC. It specifies CASRLTSGTYNEQFF.

This chain joins TRBV19 and TRBJ2-5; 8 nucleotides align to TRBD1. The CDR3 contains 14 residues. J gave up 5 bases and V 2 bases, and 4 bases lay outside the gene matches. Per the germline V gene, CDR1 is LNHDA and CDR2 is SQIVND (reference sequence). The CDR3 sequence: CASSITGGMETQYF. The CDR3 DNA follows: TGTGCCAGTAGTATAACAGGGGGAATGGAGACCCAGTACTTC.

V is TRBV7-9 and J is TRBJ1-4; D is possibly TRBD1 (5 bases). Germline lookup yields CDR1 SEHNR and CDR2 FQNEAQ (reference sequence). This CDR3 has 13 residues. V dropped 5 bases and J dropped 8 bases, with 12 bases sitting between them. The CDR3 DNA reads as TGTGCCAGCAGCCTAAGGGGCGTCGAAAAACTGTTTTTT. It yields the protein CASSLRGVEKLFF.

The chain employs TRBV12-3 or TRBV12-4 and TRBJ2-3; D is uncertain. The CDR3 consists of 12 residues. With 7 bases removed from V and 1 base from J, the gap between germline ends came to 6 bases. The CDR3 nucleotides are TGTGCCAGCAATCGGGGCACAGATACGCAGTATTTT. This codes for CASNRGTDTQYF.

The gene calls are TRBV6-5 and TRBJ1-1, with 10 positions matching TRBD1. With V trimmed by 8 bases and J by 1 base, 4 bases remained unmatched. The CDR3 runs 14 residues. Looked up from germline, CDR1 is MNHEY and CDR2 is SVGAGI. CDR3 loop: CASRDRGGNTEAFF. CDR3 DNA: TGTGCCAGCCGGGACAGGGGTGGGAACACTGAAGCTTTCTTT.

The genes are TRBV7-2 and TRBJ2-7, with 11 bases that match TRBD2. The CDR3 length is 15 residues. V gave up 5 bases and J gave up 6 bases; unmatched junction bases: 9. Germline CDR1 and CDR2: SGHTA and FQGNSA. Written as DNA, the CDR3 is TGTGCCAGCAGCGCAACTAGCGGGAGTCCCCTCGAGCAGTACTTC. This encodes CASSATSGSPLEQYF.

The V call is TRBV28, the J call TRBJ1-1; no reliable D call. Looked up from germline, CDR1 is MDHEN and CDR2 is SYDVKM. This CDR3 has 14 amino acids. The V end lost 0 bases, the J end lost 4 bases, and 9 bases lay between the germline ends. CDR3 residues: CASSLWAGATEAFF. Written as DNA, the CDR3 is TGTGCCAGCAGTTTATGGGCCGGAGCCACTGAAGCTTTCTTT.

The chain joins TRBV28 to TRBJ2-7; D not resolved. The germline V and J ends were trimmed by 8 bases and 2 bases, with 10 bases remaining between them. Germline CDR1 reads MDHEN; CDR2 reads SYDVKM. This CDR3 has 12 amino acids. The CDR3 DNA reads as TGTGCCAGCGAGCTACCCCCCTACGAGCAGTACTTC. It encodes CASELPPYEQYF.

The CDR3 protein is CASSYRTGDQPQHF. The DNA for the CDR3 is TGTGCCAGCAGTTACCGGACAGGGGATCAGCCCCAGCATTTT. This rearrangement joins TRBV6-5 to TRBJ1-5, with TRBD1 matching 9 bases. V lost 2 bases to trimming and J lost 5 bases; unmatched junction nucleotides: 1. Germline lookup yields CDR1 MNHEY and CDR2 SVGAGI. The CDR3 extends over 14 amino acids.

The gene calls are TRBV14 and TRBJ2-2, with 9 bases aligning to TRBD2. CDR1 and CDR2 (germline): SGHDN, FVKESK. V gave up 1 base and J gave up 2 bases; unmatched junction bases: 2. The CDR3 consists of 16 residues. The CDR3 loop is CASSQASGVNTGELFF. As DNA, the CDR3 is TGTGCCAGCAGCCAAGCTAGCGGGGTAAACACCGGGGAGCTGTTTTTT.

The chain combines TRBV28 with TRBJ1-5; 7 bases fit TRBD1. Germline values: CDR1 MDHEN, CDR2 SYDVKM. The V segment lost 3 bases and the J segment 5 bases; nucleotides outside the gene matches: 7. The CDR3 runs 15 residues. The CDR3: CASSFPLGGDQPQHF. The CDR3 DNA follows: TGTGCCAGCAGTTTCCCCCTAGGGGGCGATCAGCCCCAGCATTTT.

This sequence joins TRBV7-2 and TRBJ1-5, with TRBD1 matching over 8 bases. V lost 4 bases, J lost 0 bases, and 8 bases stayed unmatched. This CDR3 contains 17 residues. Germline V CDR1 and CDR2: SGHTA, FQGNSA. The CDR3 DNA reads as TGTGCCAGCAGCTCCGGGACAGGATCCTATAGCAATCAGCCCCAGCATTTT. It encodes CASSSGTGSYSNQPQHF.

The rearrangement joins TRBV9 to TRBJ1-3; D is possibly TRBD1 (5 bases). The CDR3 sequence is 15 residues long. The germline gives CDR1 SGDLS, CDR2 YYNGEE. V was clipped by 0 bases and J by 3 bases, with 10 bases between them. CDR3 loop: CASSVGAGHGNTIYF. The CDR3 bases are TGTGCCAGCAGCGTAGGGGCAGGGCATGGAAACACCATATATTTT.

The rearrangement joins TRBV4-2 to TRBJ1-1; D unclear. Germline CDR1 reads LGHNA; CDR2 reads YNFKEQ. The CDR3 runs 14 residues. Trimming removed 0 bases from V and 5 bases from J, with 10 bases in between. The DNA for the CDR3 is TGTGCCAGCAGCCAAGATAACATACCGACTGAAGCTTTCTTT. Amino acid sequence: CASSQDNIPTEAFF.

This clone has ten or more counts. V is TRBV7-9 and J is TRBJ1-2; 7 bases map to TRBD1. Germline lookup yields CDR1 SEHNR and CDR2 FQNEAQ (reference sequence). The V segment lost 3 bases and the J segment 7 bases; nucleotides outside the gene matches: 2. The CDR3 loop spans 12 amino acids. The CDR3 DNA reads TGTGCCAGCAGCTTGACAGGGCTTGGCTACACCTTC. Protein sequence: CASSLTGLGYTF.

The chain links TRBV5-4 to TRBJ2-5; the match to TRBD2 covers 10 bases. The CDR3 length is 15 residues. CDR1 is SGHNT, CDR2 YYREEE, per germline (reference sequence). Germline trimming cut 4 bases from V and 1 base from J; bases unmatched to any gene: 4. The CDR3 region has the DNA TGTGCCAGCAGCCCTCGGACTAGCGGCCAAGAGACCCAGTACTTC. It codes for CASSPRTSGQETQYF.

The CDR3 spells CASSREGVVNYEQYF. The CDR3 region has the DNA TGTGCCAGCAGTCGGGAGGGGGTTGTTAACTACGAGCAGTACTTC. The chain joins TRBV2 to TRBJ2-7; 8 nucleotides align to TRBD2. V shed 5 bases, J shed 3 bases, and the junction held 9 bases outside the gene matches. CDR3 length equals 15 residues. Germline CDR1 and CDR2: SNHLY and FYNNEI.

The chain has TRBV2 and TRBJ1-2; TRBD1 agrees at 8 bases. There are 15 residues in the CDR3. V lost 0 bases and J lost 6; bases outside the gene matches: 6. The V gene's germline CDR1 is SNHLY and CDR2 FYNNEI. This chain's CDR3 is CASSEAPGGADGYTF. CDR3 nucleotides: TGTGCCAGCAGTGAAGCGCCAGGGGGCGCGGATGGCTACACCTTC.

Here the CDR3 DNA reads TGTGCCAGCTCACCATTTGGCGGGACAGAACTCTACGAGCAGTACTTC. Protein product: CASSPFGGTELYEQYF. The rearrangement links TRBV18 to TRBJ2-7, with D tentatively TRBD1 (7 bases). The CDR3 consists of 16 residues. Germline values: CDR1 KGHSH, CDR2 LQKENI. V dropped 2 bases and J dropped 3 bases, with 17 bases sitting between them.

V and J are TRBV24-1 and TRBJ2-7; 11 nucleotides match TRBD1. Germline V gene lookup returns CDR1 KGHDR and CDR2 SFDVKD. V trimming: 8 bases; J trimming: 4 bases; junction bases outside the gene matches: 3. The CDR3 covers 13 residues. The CDR3 region is CATKGTGGYEQYF. The CDR3 DNA is TGTGCCACCAAGGGGACAGGGGGGTACGAGCAGTACTTC.